This TCR beta chain stems from a study of long-term antiretroviral therapy in people with HIV. This clone was found a few times. What it binds is not known. This CDR3 has 16 residues. The V gene lost 5 bases and the J gene lost 6 bases, with 20 bases spanning the gap. Per germline, CDR1 SNHLY and CDR2 FYNNEI. Study-wide findings and caveats: Dominating the repertoire at all time points were the clones that expanded before ART. HIV repertoires had narrower CDR3 length ranges than controls.

The assay, immunoSEQ v3.0, was run at survey level. The method was immunoSEQ multiplex PCR; TCRdb's version includes in-frame clones alone and lacks a portion of them. The sample contains 30,000 to 50,000 clones, approximately 87% of which appear only once. In the United States, treatment was given to all participants with HIV. The source is a woman in her forties or fifties with HIV. Sequenced material: unsorted PBMCs, taken 1.2 years after starting antiretroviral therapy. V usage is TRBV2 and J usage is TRBJ1-5, with D possibly TRBD1 on 6 matching bases. CDR3 sequence: CASSSRAQGKGQPQHF. DNA for the CDR3: TGTGCCAGCAGTTCTCGCGCCCAGGGGAAGGGTCAGCCCCAGCATTTT.